The 9 T cell receptor beta chains in this list originate from one sample, sequenced in a study of cytomegalovirus exposure and HLA in healthy donors. PCR used 60 Vbeta primers and 13 Jbeta primers. Sequencing used immunoSEQ multiplex PCR; TCRdb keeps in-frame clones, though not all of them. The data contain approximately 75,000 clones, approximately 82% of them singletons. Sequencing input: PBMCs. These receptors were collected from a man aged 70-80 years in good health and CMV-seropositive.

The V and J genes are TRBV4-1 and TRBJ2-1, with 11 bases lining up with TRBD2. The CDR3 loop spans 18 amino acids. CDR1 is MGHRA, CDR2 YSYEKL, per germline. Losses at the gene ends were 4 bases for V and 4 bases for J; bases not matched to a gene: 12. In DNA form, the CDR3 reads TGCGCCAGCAGCCGGACTAGCGGGCTACTCTCGAGATACAATGAGCAGTTCTTC. Translating gives CASSRTSGLLSRYNEQFF.

The genes are TRBV28 and TRBJ2-7; D perhaps matches TRBD1 (6 bases). The CDR3 runs to 14 residues. CDR1 and CDR2 (germline): MDHEN, SYDVKM. V was clipped by 6 bases and J by 2 bases, with 14 bases between them. The CDR3 nucleotides read TGTGCCAGCAGCACCCCAGGGGCCACCTACGAGCAGTACTTC. It translates to CASSTPGATYEQYF. Supplemented by reference TRBV28 and TRBJ2-7, the full variable domain reads DVKVTQSSRYLVKRTGEKVFLECVQDMDHENMFWYRQDPGLGLRLIYFSYDVKMKEKGDIPEGYSVSREKKERFSLILESASTNQTSMYLCASSTPGATYEQYFGPGTRLTVT.

The chain recombines TRBV4-3 with TRBJ2-2; D unresolved. The CDR3 sequence is 14 residues long. V was cut by 0 bases and J by 4 bases, with 6 bases left in between. Germline V gene data show CDR1 as LGHNA and CDR2 as YSLEER. The CDR3 DNA reads as TGCGCCAGCAGCCAAGATTCAGTCACCGGGGAGCTGTTTTTT. Translating gives CASSQDSVTGELFF.

This clone has just one count. The chain recombines TRBV6-6 with TRBJ2-1; 7 positions agree with TRBD1. The CDR3 totals 14 residues. The germline V gene encodes CDR1 MNHNY and CDR2 SVGAGI (reference sequence). J gave up 4 bases and V 7 bases, and 7 bases lay outside the gene matches. CDR3 sequence: CASTVQGRYNEQFF. DNA for the CDR3: TGTGCCAGCACCGTACAGGGGCGGTACAATGAGCAGTTCTTC.

The V and J genes are TRBV18 and TRBJ1-1; the D gene is possibly TRBD1 (5 bases). CDR1 and CDR2 from the germline V gene are KGHSH and LQKENI. The CDR3 contains 14 residues. V shed 6 bases and J shed 5 bases, with 16 bases lying between them. CDR3 residues: CASSPTDSGTEAFF. The CDR3 DNA is TGTGCCAGCTCCCCGACAGACAGTGGGACTGAAGCTTTCTTT.

The chain combines TRBV4-1 with TRBJ2-1; tentatively, D is TRBD1 (5 bases). The CDR3 has 17 residues. Per the germline V gene, CDR1 is MGHRA and CDR2 is YSYEKL. With 0 bases removed from V and 1 base from J, the gap between germline ends came to 13 bases. Here the CDR3 DNA reads TGCGCCAGCAGCCAAGATAACCAGCCAGGGTCCTACAATGAGCAGTTCTTC. Encoded protein: CASSQDNQPGSYNEQFF.

The chain recombines TRBV4-2 with TRBJ2-5; 9 bases are shared with TRBD2. This CDR3 has 14 amino acids. The germline V gene has CDR1 LGHNA and CDR2 YNFKEQ. V was clipped by 4 bases and J by 5 bases; unmatched bases: 5. The CDR3 protein is CASSRAGGEETQYF. CDR3 DNA sequence: TGTGCCAGCAGCCGGGCGGGAGGGGAGGAGACCCAGTACTTC.

The J gene is TRBJ1-1, the V gene TRBV7-9; D ambiguous. Germline CDR1 SEHNR, CDR2 FQNEAQ (reference sequence). V was shortened by 6 bases and J by 3 bases, with 11 bases between the two germline ends. The CDR3 is 13 amino acids. The DNA of the CDR3 is TGTGCCAGCAGTTTCGACGGGGACACTGAAGCTTTCTTT. It yields the protein CASSFDGDTEAFF.

The genes are TRBV7-2 and TRBJ1-5; possibly TRBD1 for D (6 bases). The ends were cut back, 4 bases at V and 4 bases at J, with 17 bases in the middle. The CDR3 extends over 16 amino acids. From germline, CDR1 is SGHTA and CDR2 FQGNSA. The CDR3 DNA sequence: TGTGCCAGCAGCTCCCCTTGGGGCAGGGGTAATCAGCCCCAGCATTTT. Its translation: CASSSPWGRGNQPQHF.